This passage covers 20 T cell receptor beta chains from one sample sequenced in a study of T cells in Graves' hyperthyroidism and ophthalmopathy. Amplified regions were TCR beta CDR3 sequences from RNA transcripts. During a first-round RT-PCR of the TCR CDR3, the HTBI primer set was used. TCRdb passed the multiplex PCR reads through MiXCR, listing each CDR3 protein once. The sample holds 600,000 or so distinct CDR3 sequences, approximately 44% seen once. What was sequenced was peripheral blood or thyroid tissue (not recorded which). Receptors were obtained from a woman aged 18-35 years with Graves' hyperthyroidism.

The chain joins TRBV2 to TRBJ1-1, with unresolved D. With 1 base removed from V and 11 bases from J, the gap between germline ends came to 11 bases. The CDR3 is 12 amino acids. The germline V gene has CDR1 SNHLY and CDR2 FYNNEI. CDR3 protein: CASSEVDRAAFF. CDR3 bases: TGTGCCAGCAGTGAAGTGGATAGGGCCGCTTTCTTT.

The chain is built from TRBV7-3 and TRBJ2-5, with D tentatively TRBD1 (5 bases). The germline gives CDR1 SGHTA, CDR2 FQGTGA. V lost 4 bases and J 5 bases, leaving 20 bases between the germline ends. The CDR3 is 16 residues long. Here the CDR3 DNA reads TGTGCCAGCAGCTCTAGTCTGGGCGGTAAGGGGGAGACCCAGTACTTC. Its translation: CASSSSLGGKGETQYF.

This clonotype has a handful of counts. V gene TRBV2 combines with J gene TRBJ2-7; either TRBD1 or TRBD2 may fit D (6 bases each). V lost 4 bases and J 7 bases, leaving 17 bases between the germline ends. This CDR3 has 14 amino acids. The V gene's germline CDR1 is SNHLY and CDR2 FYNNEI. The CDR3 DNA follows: TGTGCCAGCAGTGGGGGGGCCTTTATAGGGGAGCAGTACTTC. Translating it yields CASSGGAFIGEQYF.

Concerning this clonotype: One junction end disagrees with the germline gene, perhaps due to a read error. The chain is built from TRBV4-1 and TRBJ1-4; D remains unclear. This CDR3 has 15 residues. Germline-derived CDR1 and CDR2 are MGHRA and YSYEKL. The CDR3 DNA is TGTGCCAGCAGCCAAGATAAGTCCTCCAATGAAAAACTGTTTTTT. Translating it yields CASSQDKSSNEKLFF.

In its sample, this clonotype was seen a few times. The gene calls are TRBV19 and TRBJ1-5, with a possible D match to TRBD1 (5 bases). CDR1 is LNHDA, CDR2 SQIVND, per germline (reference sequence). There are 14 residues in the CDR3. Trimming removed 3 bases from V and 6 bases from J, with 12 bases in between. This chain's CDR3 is CASSMVGVVQPQHF. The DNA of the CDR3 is TGTGCCAGTAGTATGGTAGGGGTGGTTCAGCCCCAGCATTTT.

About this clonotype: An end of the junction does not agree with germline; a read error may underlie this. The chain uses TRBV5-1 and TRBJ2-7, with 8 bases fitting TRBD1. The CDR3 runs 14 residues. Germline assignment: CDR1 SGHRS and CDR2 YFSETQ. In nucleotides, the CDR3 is TGTGCCAGCAGCTCGGGACAGGTCAACTACGAGCAGTACTTC. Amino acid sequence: CASSSGQVNYEQYF.

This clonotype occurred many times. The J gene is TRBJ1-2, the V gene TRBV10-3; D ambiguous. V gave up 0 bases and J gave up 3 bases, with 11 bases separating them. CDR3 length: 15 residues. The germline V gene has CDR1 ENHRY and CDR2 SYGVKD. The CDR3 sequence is CAISESGETYYGYTF. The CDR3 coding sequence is TGTGCCATCAGTGAGTCCGGGGAAACTTACTATGGCTACACCTTC.

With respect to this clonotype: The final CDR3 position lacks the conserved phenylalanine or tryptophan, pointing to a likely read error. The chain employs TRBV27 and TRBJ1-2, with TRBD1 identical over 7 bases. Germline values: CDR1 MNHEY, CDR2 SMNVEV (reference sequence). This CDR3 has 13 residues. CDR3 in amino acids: CAISARGFSGYTL. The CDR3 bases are TGTGCCATCAGTGCCAGGGGGTTCAGTGGCTACACCCTC.

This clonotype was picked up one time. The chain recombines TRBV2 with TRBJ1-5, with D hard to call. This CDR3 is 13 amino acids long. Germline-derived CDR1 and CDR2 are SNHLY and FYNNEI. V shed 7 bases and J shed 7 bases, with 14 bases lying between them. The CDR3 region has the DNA TGTGCCAGCACCCGTGGTTCGGGCCAGCCCCAGCATTTT. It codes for CASTRGSGQPQHF.

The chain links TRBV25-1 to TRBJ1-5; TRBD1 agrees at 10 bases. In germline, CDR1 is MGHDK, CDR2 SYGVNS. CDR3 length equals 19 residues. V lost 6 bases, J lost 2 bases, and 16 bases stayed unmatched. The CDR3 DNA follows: TGTGCCAGCAGGCCAAGAGTCGGCAAGGGACAGGGGCGCAATCAGCCCCAGCATTTT. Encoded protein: CASRPRVGKGQGRNQPQHF.

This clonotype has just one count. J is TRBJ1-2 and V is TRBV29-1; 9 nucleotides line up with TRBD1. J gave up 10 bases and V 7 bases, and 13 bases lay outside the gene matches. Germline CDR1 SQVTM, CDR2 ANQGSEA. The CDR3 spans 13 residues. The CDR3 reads CSAAGTGLLDYTF. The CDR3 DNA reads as TGCAGCGCAGCCGGGACAGGGCTCTTGGACTACACCTTC.

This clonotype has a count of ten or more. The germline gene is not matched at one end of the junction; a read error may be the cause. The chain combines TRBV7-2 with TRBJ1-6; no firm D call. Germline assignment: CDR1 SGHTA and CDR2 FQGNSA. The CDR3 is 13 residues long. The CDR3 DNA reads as TGTGCCAGCAGTTTAGAAAGGGATTCACCCCTCCACTTT. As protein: CASSLERDSPLHF. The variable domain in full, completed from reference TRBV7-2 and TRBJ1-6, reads GAGVSQSPSNKVTEKGKDVELRCDPISGHTALYWYRQSLGQGLEFLIYFQGNSAPDKSGLPSDRFSAERTGGSVSTLTIQRTQQEDSAVYLCASSLERDSPLHFGNGTRLTVT.

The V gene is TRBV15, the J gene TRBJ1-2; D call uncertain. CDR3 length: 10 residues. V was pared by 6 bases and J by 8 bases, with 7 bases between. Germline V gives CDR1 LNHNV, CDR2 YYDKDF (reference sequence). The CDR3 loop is CATSNAGYTF. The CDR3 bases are TGTGCCACCAGTAACGCGGGCTACACCTTC.

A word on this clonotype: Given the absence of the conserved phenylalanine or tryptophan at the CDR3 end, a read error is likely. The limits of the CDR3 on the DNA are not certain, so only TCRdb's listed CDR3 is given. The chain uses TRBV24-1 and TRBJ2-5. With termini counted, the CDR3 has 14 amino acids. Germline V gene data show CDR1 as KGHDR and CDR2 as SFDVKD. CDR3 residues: CATSDLDNGYTFGS.

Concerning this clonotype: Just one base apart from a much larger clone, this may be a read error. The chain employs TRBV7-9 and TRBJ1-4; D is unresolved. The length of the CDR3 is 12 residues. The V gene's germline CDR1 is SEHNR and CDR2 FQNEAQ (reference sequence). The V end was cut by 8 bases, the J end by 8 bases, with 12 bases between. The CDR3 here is CASRPFDEKLFF. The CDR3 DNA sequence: TGTGCCAGCCGCCCTTTCGACGAAAAACTGTTTTTT.

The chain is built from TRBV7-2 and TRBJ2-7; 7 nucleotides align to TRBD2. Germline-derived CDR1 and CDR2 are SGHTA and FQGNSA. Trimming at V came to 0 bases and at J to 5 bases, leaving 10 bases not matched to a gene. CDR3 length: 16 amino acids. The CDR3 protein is CASSLAVLAEANEQYF. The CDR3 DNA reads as TGTGCCAGCAGCTTAGCGGTGCTAGCGGAGGCGAACGAGCAGTACTTC.

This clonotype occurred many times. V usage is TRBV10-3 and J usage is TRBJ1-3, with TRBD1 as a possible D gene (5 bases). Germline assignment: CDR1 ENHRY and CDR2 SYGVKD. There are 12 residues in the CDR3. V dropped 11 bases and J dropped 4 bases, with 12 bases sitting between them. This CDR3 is CAVGGDGNTIYF. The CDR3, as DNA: TGTGCCGTAGGTGGGGACGGAAACACCATATATTTT.

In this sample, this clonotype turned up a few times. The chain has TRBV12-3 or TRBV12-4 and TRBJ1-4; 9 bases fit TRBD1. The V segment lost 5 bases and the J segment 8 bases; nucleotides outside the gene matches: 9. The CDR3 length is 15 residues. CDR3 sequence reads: CASSHSGTGREKLFF. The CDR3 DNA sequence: TGTGCCAGCAGTCATTCCGGGACAGGGAGAGAAAAACTGTTTTTT.

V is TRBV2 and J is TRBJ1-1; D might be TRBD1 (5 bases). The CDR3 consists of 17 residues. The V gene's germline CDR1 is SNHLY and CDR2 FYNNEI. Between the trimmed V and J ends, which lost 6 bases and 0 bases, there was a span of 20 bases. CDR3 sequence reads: CASSQVSRRDLNTEAFF. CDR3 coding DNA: TGTGCCAGCAGCCAAGTGTCCCGCCGGGACCTGAACACTGAAGCTTTCTTT.

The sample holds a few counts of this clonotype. The CDR3 region is CASSRSSGLDYGYTF. CDR3 nucleotide sequence: TGTGCCAGCAGCCGTAGTTCAGGGCTCGACTATGGCTACACCTTC. V is TRBV7-9 and J is TRBJ1-2; maybe TRBD1 (5 bases). Per germline, CDR1 SEHNR and CDR2 FQNEAQ (reference sequence). The CDR3 covers 15 residues. Trimming pared 5 bases from V and 3 bases from J, leaving 16 bases between.